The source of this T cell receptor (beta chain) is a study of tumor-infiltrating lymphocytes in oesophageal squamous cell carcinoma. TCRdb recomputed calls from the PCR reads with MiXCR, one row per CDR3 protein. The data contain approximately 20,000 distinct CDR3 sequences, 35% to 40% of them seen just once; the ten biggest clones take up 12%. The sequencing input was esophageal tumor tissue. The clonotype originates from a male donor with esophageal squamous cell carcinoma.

This CDR3 reads CASSPRTAGTYGYTF. CDR3 DNA sequence: TGTGCCAGCAGCCCCAGGACCGCCGGGACCTATGGCTACACCTTC. J is TRBJ2-5 and V is TRBV7-6, with D tentatively TRBD1 (5 bases). Judging by the DNA end, TRBJ1-2 fits better; the J call may be wrong. Germline CDR1 is SGHVS and CDR2 is FNYEAQ. This CDR3 region has 15 residues.